Listed here is a single T cell receptor (beta chain). This record belongs to a study of blood T cell repertoires in COVID-19. Turning to the study itself: From the United States, Italy and Spain came samples of acute and convalescent COVID-19. PBMCs, B-cell-depleted T cells, or T cells provided the cDNA or gDNA that made up the material.

The CDR3 is 14 amino acids. CDR1 MGHRA and CDR2 YSYEKL come from the germline V gene. Trimming stripped 3 bases from V and 6 bases from J, with 14 bases between. Original processing notes: Estimated nucleated cell counts came from reference gene primer amplification. This table comes from immunoSEQ multiplex PCR, and its TCRdb copy is limited to in-frame clones, with some not included. V, J and clone size are those of that table, while D and trimming were read from the DNA. In the table there are 94,000 or so clones, 88% of which are singletons. The gene calls are TRBV4-1 and TRBJ1-2; D not certain. The source material was peripheral blood. This sequence originates from a woman between 70 and 85 years old with acute or convalescent COVID-19. The DNA of the CDR3 is TGCGCCAGCAGCCACCTACTAACATCGGATGGCTACACCTTC. This gives the protein CASSHLLTSDGYTF.